This TCR beta chain was sequenced for a study of blood T cells in healthy people across ages. Study outcomes and limitations: The long-lived group displayed more naive CD4+ cells, plus higher diversity, than the aged donors did.

PBMCs numbering at least 7 million were isolated per sample. Through a sample-barcoded 5' primer and a J-beta primer mix, a second PCR was run for 7 to 11 cycles. TCRdb re-derived calls from the 5' RACE reads in MiXCR, one entry per CDR3 protein. The table shows roughly 720,000 distinct CDR3 sequences, with roughly 50% occurring only once. The CDR3 sequence is 13 residues long. The V and J ends lost 2 bases and 5 bases respectively, with 8 bases between them. Per germline, CDR1 ENHRY and CDR2 SYGVKD. For this clonotype: Its cognate antigen is unknown.

This rearrangement joins TRBV10-3 to TRBJ2-3; D unclear. Sequenced: blood. This TCR was sampled from a man aged 80 or over in good health. As DNA, the CDR3 is TGTGCCATCAGTGAGGGCCAGCGAGATACGCAGTATTTT. It yields the protein CAISEGQRDTQYF.